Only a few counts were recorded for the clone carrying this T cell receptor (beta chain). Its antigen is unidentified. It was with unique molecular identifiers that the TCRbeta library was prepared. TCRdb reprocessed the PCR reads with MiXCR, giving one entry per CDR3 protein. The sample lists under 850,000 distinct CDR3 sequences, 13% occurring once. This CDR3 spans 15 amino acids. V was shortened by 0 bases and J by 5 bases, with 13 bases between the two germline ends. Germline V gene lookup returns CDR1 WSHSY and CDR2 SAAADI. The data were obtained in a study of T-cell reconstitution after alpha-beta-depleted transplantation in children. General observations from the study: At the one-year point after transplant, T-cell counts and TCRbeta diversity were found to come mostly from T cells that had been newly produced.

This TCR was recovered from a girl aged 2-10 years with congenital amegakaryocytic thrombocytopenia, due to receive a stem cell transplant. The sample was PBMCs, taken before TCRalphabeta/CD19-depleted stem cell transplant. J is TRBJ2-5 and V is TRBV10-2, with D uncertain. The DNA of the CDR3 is TGCGCCAGCAGTGAGTCGGTTCACTCCTGGGAGACCCAGTACTTC. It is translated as CASSESVHSWETQYF.